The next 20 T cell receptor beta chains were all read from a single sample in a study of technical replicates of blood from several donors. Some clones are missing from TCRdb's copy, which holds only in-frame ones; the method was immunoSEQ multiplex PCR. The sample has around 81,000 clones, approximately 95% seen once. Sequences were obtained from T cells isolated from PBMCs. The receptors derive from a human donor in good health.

CDR3: CASSPNREHEQYF. CDR3 nucleotides: TGTGCCAGCAGCCCCAACAGGGAACACGAGCAGTACTTC. The chain carries TRBV7-6 and TRBJ2-7; TRBD1 might be the D (6 bases). Trimming left V 5 bases short and J 5 bases short, with 13 bases between. The CDR3 consists of 13 residues. The germline CDR1 and CDR2 sequences are SGHVS and FNYEAQ.

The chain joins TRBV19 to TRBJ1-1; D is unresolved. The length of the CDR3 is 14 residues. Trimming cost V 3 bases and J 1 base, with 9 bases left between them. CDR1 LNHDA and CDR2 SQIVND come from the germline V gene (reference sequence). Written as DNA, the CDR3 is TGTGCCAGTAGTATCGGGTTGGGGAACACTGAAGCTTTCTTT. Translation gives CASSIGLGNTEAFF.

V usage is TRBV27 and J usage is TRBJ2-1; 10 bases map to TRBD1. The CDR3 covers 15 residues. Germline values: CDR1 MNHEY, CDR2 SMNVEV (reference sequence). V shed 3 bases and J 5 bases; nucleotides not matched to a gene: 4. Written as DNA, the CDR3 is TGTGCCAGCAGTTTTCGGGACAGGGGCGACAATGAGCAGTTCTTC. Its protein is CASSFRDRGDNEQFF.

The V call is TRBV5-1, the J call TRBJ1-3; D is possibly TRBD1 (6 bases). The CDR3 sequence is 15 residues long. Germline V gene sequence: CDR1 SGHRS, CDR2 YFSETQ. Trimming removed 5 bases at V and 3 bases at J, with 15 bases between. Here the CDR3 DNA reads TGCGCCAGCAGTTTGTTACAGGGAGTTGGAAACACCATATATTTT. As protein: CASSLLQGVGNTIYF.

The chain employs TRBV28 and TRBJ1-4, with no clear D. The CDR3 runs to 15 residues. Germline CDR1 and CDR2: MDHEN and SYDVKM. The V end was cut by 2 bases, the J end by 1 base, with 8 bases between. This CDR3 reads CASSLVGRTNEKLFF. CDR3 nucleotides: TGTGCCAGCAGTTTAGTTGGGCGAACTAATGAAAAACTGTTTTTT.

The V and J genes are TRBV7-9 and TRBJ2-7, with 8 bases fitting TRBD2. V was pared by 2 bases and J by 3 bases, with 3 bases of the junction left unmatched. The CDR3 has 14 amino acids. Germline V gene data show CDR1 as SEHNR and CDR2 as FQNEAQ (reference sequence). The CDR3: CASSLIGGGYEQYF. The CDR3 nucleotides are TGTGCCAGCAGCTTAATCGGGGGGGGCTACGAGCAGTACTTC.

CDR3 region: CASSSLGQGNTEAFF. The DNA for the CDR3 is TGTGCCAGCAGCTCTCTGGGACAGGGAAACACTGAAGCTTTCTTT. J is TRBJ1-1 and V is TRBV13; 9 bases line up with TRBD1. The J segment lost 2 bases and the V segment lost 4 bases, leaving 5 bases of the junction unmatched. This CDR3 is built from 15 residues. CDR1 is PRHDT and CDR2 is FYEKMQ in the germline V gene (reference sequence).

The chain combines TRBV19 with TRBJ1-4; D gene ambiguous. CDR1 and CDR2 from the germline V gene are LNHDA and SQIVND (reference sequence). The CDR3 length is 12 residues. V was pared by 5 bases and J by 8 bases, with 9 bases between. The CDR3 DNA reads TGTGCCAGTAGTCCCCAGGCCGAAAAACTGTTTTTT. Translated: CASSPQAEKLFF.

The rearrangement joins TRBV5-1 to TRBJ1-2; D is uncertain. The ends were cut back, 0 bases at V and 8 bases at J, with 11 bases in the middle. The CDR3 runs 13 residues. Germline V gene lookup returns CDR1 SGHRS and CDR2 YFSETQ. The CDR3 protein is CASSLEMVRGYTF. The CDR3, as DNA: TGCGCCAGCAGCTTGGAGATGGTGAGGGGCTACACCTTC. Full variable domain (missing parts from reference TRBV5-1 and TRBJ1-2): KAGVTQTPRYLIKTRGQQVTLSCSPISGHRSVSWYQQTPGQGLQFLFEYFSETQRNKGNFPGRFSGRQFSNSRSEMNVSTLELGDSALYLCASSLEMVRGYTFGSGTRLTVV.

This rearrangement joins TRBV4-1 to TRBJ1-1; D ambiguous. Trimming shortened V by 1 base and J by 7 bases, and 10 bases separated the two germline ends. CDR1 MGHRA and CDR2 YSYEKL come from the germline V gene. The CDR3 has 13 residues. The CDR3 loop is CASSQAVISEAFF. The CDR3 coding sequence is TGCGCCAGCAGCCAAGCGGTGATTAGTGAAGCTTTCTTT.

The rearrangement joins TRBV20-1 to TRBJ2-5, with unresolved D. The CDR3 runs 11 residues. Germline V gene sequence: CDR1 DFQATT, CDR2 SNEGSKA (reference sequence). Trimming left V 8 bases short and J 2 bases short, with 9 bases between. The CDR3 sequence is CSPDKQETQYF. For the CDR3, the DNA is TGCAGTCCCGACAAGCAAGAGACCCAGTACTTC.

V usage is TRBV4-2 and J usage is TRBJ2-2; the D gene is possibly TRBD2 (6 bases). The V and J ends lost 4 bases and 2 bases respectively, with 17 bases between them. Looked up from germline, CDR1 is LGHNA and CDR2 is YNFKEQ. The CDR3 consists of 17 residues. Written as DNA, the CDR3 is TGTGCCAGCAGCCCCCCGGAAGCGGGCCCTAACACCGGGGAGCTGTTTTTT. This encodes CASSPPEAGPNTGELFF.

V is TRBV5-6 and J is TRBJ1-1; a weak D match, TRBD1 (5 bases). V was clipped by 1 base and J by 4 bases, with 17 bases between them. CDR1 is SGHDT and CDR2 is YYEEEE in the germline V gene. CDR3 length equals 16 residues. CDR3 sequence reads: CASSLLGQGRTTEAFF. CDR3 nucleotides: TGTGCCAGCAGCTTGTTAGGGCAGGGCCGGACCACTGAAGCTTTCTTT.

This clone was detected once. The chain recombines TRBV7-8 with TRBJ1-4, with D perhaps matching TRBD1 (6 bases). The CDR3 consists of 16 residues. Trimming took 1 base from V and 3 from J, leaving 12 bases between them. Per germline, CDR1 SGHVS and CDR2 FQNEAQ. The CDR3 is CASSLGPGVPNEKLFF. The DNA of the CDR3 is TGTGCCAGCAGCTTAGGGCCAGGGGTCCCTAATGAAAAACTGTTTTTT.

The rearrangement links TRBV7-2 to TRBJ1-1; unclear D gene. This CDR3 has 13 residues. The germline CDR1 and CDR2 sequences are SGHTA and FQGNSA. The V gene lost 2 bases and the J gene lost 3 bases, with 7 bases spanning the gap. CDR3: CASSLRSDTEAFF. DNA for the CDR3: TGTGCCAGCAGCTTAAGGAGCGACACTGAAGCTTTCTTT.

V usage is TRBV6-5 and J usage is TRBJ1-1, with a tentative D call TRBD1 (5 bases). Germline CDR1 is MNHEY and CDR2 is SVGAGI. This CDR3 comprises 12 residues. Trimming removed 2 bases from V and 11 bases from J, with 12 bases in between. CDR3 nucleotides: TGTGCCAGCAGTTACGTTCCAGGGAAGGCTTTCTTT. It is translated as CASSYVPGKAFF.

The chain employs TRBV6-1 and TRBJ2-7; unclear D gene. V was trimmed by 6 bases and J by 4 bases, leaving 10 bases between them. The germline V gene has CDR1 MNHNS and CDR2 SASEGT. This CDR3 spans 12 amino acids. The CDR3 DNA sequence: TGTGCCAGCAGAGTTTCAGGTTACGAGCAGTACTTC. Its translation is CASRVSGYEQYF.

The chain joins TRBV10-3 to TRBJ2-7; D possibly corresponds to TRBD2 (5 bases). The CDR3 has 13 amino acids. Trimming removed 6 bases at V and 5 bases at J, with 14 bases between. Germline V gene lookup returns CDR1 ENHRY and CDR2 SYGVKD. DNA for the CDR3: TGTGCCATCAGATTGGGAGTTCCGGACGAGCAGTACTTC. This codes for CAIRLGVPDEQYF.

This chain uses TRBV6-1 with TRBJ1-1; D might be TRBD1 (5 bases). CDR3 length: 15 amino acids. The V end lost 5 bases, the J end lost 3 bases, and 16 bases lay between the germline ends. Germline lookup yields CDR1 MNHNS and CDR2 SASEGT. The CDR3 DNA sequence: TGTGCCAGCAGTCCATCCCGGGACTTTTACACTGAAGCTTTCTTT. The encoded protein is CASSPSRDFYTEAFF.

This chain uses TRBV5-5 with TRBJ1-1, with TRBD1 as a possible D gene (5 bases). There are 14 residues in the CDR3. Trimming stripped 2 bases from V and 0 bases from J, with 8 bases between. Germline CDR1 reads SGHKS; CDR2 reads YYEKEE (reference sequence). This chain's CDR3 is CASSLGHLNTEAFF. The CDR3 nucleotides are TGTGCCAGCAGCTTAGGACACCTGAACACTGAAGCTTTCTTT.